This T cell receptor (beta chain) is drawn from a study of sequential checkpoint blockade in melanoma. Trimming removed 7 bases from V and 0 bases from J, with 16 bases in between. The CDR3 extends over 15 amino acids. The germline gives CDR1 LNHDA, CDR2 SQIVND (reference sequence). Specified treatment: randomized to nivolumab then ipilimumab (arm A) or the reverse (arm B). Assay used: immunoSEQ multiplex PCR; TCRdb lists only in-frame clones, some missing. There are thousands of clones in the sample; approximately 25% occur only once, and roughly 10% lies in the top ten. The starting material was tumor tissue (inferred from file names), obtained from a patient given nivolumab and ipilimumab in sequence. The receptor was derived from a human donor with melanoma. The chain is built from TRBV19 and TRBJ2-7; D uncertain. The CDR3 nucleotides are TGTGCCAGTACCCCTACACAACGTTCCTCCTACGAGCAGTACTTC. It yields the protein CASTPTQRSSYEQYF.